This is a list of T cell receptor beta chains from one sample in a study of PD-1 blockade in classical Hodgkin lymphoma. This table comes from immunoSEQ multiplex PCR, and its TCRdb copy is limited to in-frame clones, with some not included. Here the sample spans nearly 20,000 clones, 76% being singletons. Sequencing used peripheral blood mononuclear cells (PBMCs), obtained before the fourth cycle of nivolumab. Source of these receptors: a human donor with classical Hodgkin lymphoma. The CDR3 runs from the conserved cysteine through the conserved F or W. Fields, in order: D gene, clone size, V gene, J gene, CDR3 protein, CDR3 DNA. A D gene is named only where the DNA matches it firmly. Not all rows give a size; the values are once, few, many and, for expanded clones, a class.

NA,NA,TRBV7-9,TRBJ2-7,CASSPDYEQYF,TGTGCCAGCAGCCCAGATTACGAGCAGTACTTC
NA,NA,TRBV10-3,TRBJ1-2,CAISESNEWALYGYTF,TGTGCCATCAGTGAGTCGAATGAGTGGGCCCTATATGGCTACACCTTC
TRBD1,NA,TRBV4-3,TRBJ2-1,CASSQEYRGLKDGEQFF,TGCGCCAGCAGCCAGGAATACAGGGGGCTGAAAGATGGTGAGCAGTTCTTC
NA,NA,TRBV11-2,TRBJ2-4,CASSFWGYKNIQYF,TGTGCCAGCAGCTTTTGGGGTTATAAAAACATTCAGTACTTC
TRBD1,NA,TRBV2,TRBJ1-4,CASSERGTAGEKLFF,TGTGCCAGCAGTGAACGCGGGACAGCAGGGGAAAAACTGTTTTTT
TRBD2,NA,TRBV11-3,TRBJ2-7,CASSLGDAGGTYEQYF,TGTGCCAGCAGCTTAGGTGATGCGGGAGGAACCTACGAGCAGTACTTC
TRBD1,medium-sized,TRBV7-6,TRBJ2-7,CASSLPRGPSYEQYF,TGTGCCAGCAGCTTACCTAGGGGGCCCTCCTACGAGCAGTACTTC
NA,few,TRBV6-6,TRBJ1-1,CATRVGHHVSNTEAFF,TGTGCCACCAGAGTTGGCCACCATGTATCGAACACTGAAGCTTTCTTT
TRBD2,NA,TRBV6-5,TRBJ2-2,CASSYSGLADTGELFF,TGTGCCAGCAGTTACTCGGGACTAGCGGACACCGGGGAGCTGTTTTTT
TRBD1,few,TRBV14,TRBJ1-2,CASSQTGQGGLYGYTF,TGTGCCAGCAGCCAAACAGGACAGGGGGGTCTATATGGCTACACCTTC
NA,NA,TRBV2,TRBJ2-7,CASSVSRSYEQYF,TGTGCCAGCAGTGTTTCTAGATCCTACGAGCAGTACTTC
TRBD1,NA,TRBV7-6,TRBJ2-7,CASSAEGTGSYEQYF,TGTGCCAGCAGCGCAGAGGGGACAGGGAGTTACGAGCAGTACTTC
TRBD2,once,TRBV27,TRBJ2-7,CASSLRGGAWWEQYF,TGTGCCAGCAGTTTACGCGGGGGGGCCTGGTGGGAGCAGTACTTC
TRBD1,NA,TRBV19,TRBJ2-1,CASSKMSPWTGGYNEQFF,TGTGCCAGTAGTAAAATGTCTCCATGGACAGGGGGCTACAATGAGCAGTTCTTC
NA,NA,TRBV27,TRBJ2-1,CASSLSWGHEQFF,TGTGCCAGCAGTTTATCGTGGGGGCATGAGCAGTTCTTC
NA,NA,TRBV9,TRBJ2-5,CASSATGAGVQTQYF,TGTGCCAGCAGCGCCACGGGGGCGGGGGTGCAGACCCAGTACTTC
NA,NA,TRBV5-1,TRBJ2-1,CASSVYNEQFF,TGCGCCAGCAGCGTTTACAATGAGCAGTTCTTC
NA,few,TRBV5-6,TRBJ2-2,CASSLVGYTGELFF,TGTGCCAGCAGCCTGGTGGGCTACACCGGGGAGCTGTTTTTT
NA,NA,TRBV6-1,TRBJ1-2,CASSEDGYGYTF,TGTGCCAGCAGTGAAGATGGCTATGGCTACACCTTC
NA,NA,TRBV7-6,TRBJ2-3,CASSSRGERTQYF,TGTGCCAGCAGTTCACGAGGGGAAAGGACGCAGTATTTT
NA,NA,TRBV7-9,TRBJ1-6,CASSLLLGGDSPLHF,TGTGCCAGCAGCTTATTACTCGGGGGGGATTCACCCCTCCACTTT
NA,NA,TRBV7-3,TRBJ1-1,CASSLQGNTEAFF,TGTGCCAGCAGCTTGCAGGGGAACACTGAAGCTTTCTTT
TRBD2,NA,TRBV6-6,TRBJ2-2,CASSYLPSGDTGELFF,TGTGCCAGCAGTTACTTGCCTAGCGGGGACACCGGGGAGCTGTTTTTT
TRBD1,NA,TRBV6-4,TRBJ1-2,CASSPGQAYGYTF,TGTGCCAGCAGTCCGGGACAGGCCTATGGCTACACCTTC
NA,NA,TRBV5-1,TRBJ2-7,CASSFSRGNYEQYF,TGCGCCAGCAGCTTTTCCAGGGGAAATTACGAGCAGTACTTC
NA,NA,TRBV6-1,TRBJ1-2,CASERERSDGYAF,TGTGCCAGCGAGAGGGAGCGGTCCGATGGCTACGCCTTC
NA,NA,TRBV4-1,TRBJ2-7,CASSQGGPTSDRYEQYF,TGCGCCAGCAGCCAAGGGGGGCCTACTAGCGATCGCTACGAGCAGTACTTC
NA,NA,TRBV27,TRBJ1-5,CASSFRGGQPQHF,TGTGCCAGCAGTTTTAGGGGGGGACAGCCCCAGCATTTT
NA,NA,TRBV25-1,TRBJ1-4,CASSKTNRAEKLFF,TGTGCCAGCAGCAAAACCAACAGGGCTGAAAAACTGTTTTTT
TRBD1,NA,TRBV19,TRBJ1-1,CASTKTGETEAFF,TGTGCCAGTACCAAGACAGGGGAAACTGAAGCTTTCTTT
TRBD1,NA,TRBV7-3,TRBJ2-1,CASSWGQGFDEQFF,TGTGCCAGCAGCTGGGGACAGGGGTTCGATGAGCAGTTCTTC
TRBD1,few,TRBV6-1,TRBJ1-6,CASSTRTGVSSPLHF,TGTGCCAGCAGCACGCGGACAGGGGTATCCTCACCCCTCCACTTT
TRBD2,NA,TRBV11-2,TRBJ2-1,CASRPAGTYNEQFF,TGTGCCAGCAGACCAGCGGGGACCTACAATGAGCAGTTCTTC
TRBD1,few,TRBV29-1,TRBJ2-1,CSVDPGTAPYNEQFF,TGCAGCGTGGATCCCGGGACAGCGCCTTACAATGAGCAGTTCTTC
NA,NA,TRBV5-1,TRBJ1-3,CASSLASGNTIYF,TGCGCCAGCAGCTTGGCATCTGGAAACACCATATATTTT
NA,NA,TRBV5-1,TRBJ1-1,CASSRDGNTEAFF,TGCGCCAGCAGCAGGGACGGGAACACTGAAGCTTTCTTT
NA,NA,TRBV5-3,TRBJ2-5,CARSHPFSAYF,TGTGCCAGAAGCCACCCCTTCAGCGCGTACTTC
NA,once,TRBV15,TRBJ2-2,CATSRETARSPGELFF,TGTGCCACCAGCAGAGAAACAGCACGGAGCCCCGGGGAGCTGTTTTTT
TRBD2,NA,TRBV19,TRBJ2-3,CASSITSGSDTQYF,TGTGCCAGTAGTATTACTAGCGGGAGTGATACGCAGTATTTT
NA,NA,TRBV6-4,TRBJ1-4,CASSPDEQKGNEKLFF,TGTGCCAGCAGTCCGGACGAACAAAAAGGTAATGAAAAACTGTTTTTT
NA,NA,TRBV11-3,TRBJ2-5,CASSLVGVRGLETQYF,TGTGCCAGCAGCTTAGTCGGGGTACGGGGACTAGAGACCCAGTACTTC
NA,NA,TRBV19,TRBJ2-7,CASSTHVRGYEQYF,TGTGCCAGTAGTACCCACGTCAGGGGCTACGAGCAGTACTTC
NA,NA,TRBV5-6,TRBJ1-4,CASSLALDNGEKLFF,TGTGCCAGCAGCTTGGCCCTGGATAACGGTGAAAAACTGTTTTTT
TRBD1,NA,TRBV7-9,TRBJ1-4,CASSLALTGTGWSEKLFF,TGTGCCAGCAGCTTAGCCCTGACCGGGACAGGGTGGAGCGAAAAACTGTTTTTT
NA,NA,TRBV11-3,TRBJ2-1,CASSLRPAYNEQFF,TGTGCCAGCAGCTTACGTCCAGCTTACAATGAGCAGTTCTTC
NA,NA,TRBV5-4,TRBJ2-6,CASGDRKTFSGANVLTF,TGTGCCAGCGGCGACAGGAAAACCTTCTCTGGGGCCAACGTCCTGACTTTC
NA,NA,TRBV6-5,TRBJ2-2,CASRFTTGELFF,TGTGCCAGCAGATTTACGACCGGGGAGCTGTTTTTT
TRBD1,once,TRBV6-5,TRBJ2-7,CASSYGQGASYEQYF,TGTGCCAGCAGTTACGGGCAGGGGGCGTCCTACGAGCAGTACTTC
NA,NA,TRBV13,TRBJ2-3,CASNSQASTDTQYF,TGTGCCAGCAACTCTCAGGCTAGCACAGATACGCAGTATTTT
NA,NA,TRBV2,TRBJ2-3,CASSPPISRATQYF,TGTGCCAGCAGCCCGCCTATCTCTCGAGCTACGCAGTATTTT
NA,NA,TRBV5-6,TRBJ1-1,CASSPKEYTEAFF,TGTGCCAGCAGCCCAAAGGAGTACACTGAAGCTTTCTTT
NA,NA,TRBV19,TRBJ2-3,CATMRGSRTDTQYF,TGTGCCACCATGAGGGGGTCACGCACAGATACGCAGTATTTT
TRBD2,NA,TRBV9,TRBJ2-2,CASSPSGRAFTGELFF,TGTGCCAGCAGCCCCAGCGGGAGGGCGTTCACCGGGGAGCTGTTTTTT
NA,NA,TRBV5-1,TRBJ2-7,CASSLRQGSVGEQYF,TGCGCCAGCAGCTTGAGGCAGGGATCGGTGGGGGAGCAGTACTTC
NA,NA,TRBV5-5,TRBJ1-4,CASSLQGSGNEKLFF,TGTGCCAGCAGCTTACAGGGCTCGGGTAATGAAAAACTGTTTTTT
NA,NA,TRBV2,TRBJ1-5,CASKERESQPQHF,TGTGCCAGCAAAGAGCGGGAGAGTCAGCCCCAGCATTTT
TRBD1,NA,TRBV4-1,TRBJ2-7,CASSLETGRAYEQYF,TGCGCCAGCAGCCTAGAGACAGGGCGGGCCTACGAGCAGTACTTC
TRBD1,once,TRBV4-2,TRBJ1-4,CASSQTGGGEKLFF,TGTGCCAGCAGCCAGACAGGGGGCGGTGAAAAACTGTTTTTT
NA,NA,TRBV5-1,TRBJ2-5,CASSLWTPQETQYF,TGCGCCAGCAGCTTGTGGACTCCTCAGGAGACCCAGTACTTC
NA,NA,TRBV30,TRBJ1-1,CAWSGDFEAFF,TGTGCCTGGAGTGGGGACTTCGAAGCTTTCTTT